Shown below are 25 T cell receptor beta chains from a single sample sequenced in a study of CD8 T cells in ankylosing spondylitis. TCRdb analysed the 5' RACE reads with MiXCR anew, one entry per CDR3 protein. Among 250,000 or so distinct CDR3 sequences listed, 24% were seen once. The sample comprised blood, either unsorted or a sorted T cell fraction (not recorded which). These receptors all come from a male donor with ankylosing spondylitis or in good health (not recorded which).

The V call is TRBV5-6, the J call TRBJ2-5, with D perhaps matching TRBD1 (6 bases). Trimming shortened V by 2 bases and J by 5 bases, and 13 bases separated the two germline ends. This CDR3 is built from 14 residues. CDR1 is SGHDT and CDR2 is YYEEEE in the germline V gene. The CDR3 is CASSLRQAGETQYF. CDR3 DNA sequence: TGTGCCAGCAGCTTAAGACAGGCTGGGGAGACCCAGTACTTC.

About this clonotype: Because it lacks the conserved phenylalanine or tryptophan at the end, this CDR3 is likely a read error. The chain recombines TRBV12-3 or TRBV12-4 with TRBJ2-7, with D tentatively TRBD2 (6 bases). Trimming shortened V by 3 bases and J by 0 bases, and 9 bases separated the two germline ends. The CDR3 has 14 residues. DNA for the CDR3: TGTGCCAGCAGTTTGGGGGGTATCTCCTACGAGCAGTACTTA. It yields the protein CASSLGGISYEQYL.

This clonotype was seen more than once but under ten times. This sequence joins TRBV5-1 and TRBJ2-1; D tentatively fits TRBD1 or TRBD2 (6 bases each). The CDR3 totals 18 residues. From germline, CDR1 is SGHRS and CDR2 YFSETQ. The V gene lost 0 bases and the J gene lost 5 bases, with 21 bases spanning the gap. CDR3 loop: CASSLEPSGGRLNNEQFF. The DNA for the CDR3 is TGCGCCAGCAGCTTGGAGCCCTCCGGGGGCAGGCTGAACAATGAGCAGTTCTTC. The full variable domain, in which reference TRBV5-1 and TRBJ2-1 provide the parts outside the CDR3, is KAGVTQTPRYLIKTRGQQVTLSCSPISGHRSVSWYQQTPGQGLQFLFEYFSETQRNKGNFPGRFSGRQFSNSRSEMNVSTLELGDSALYLCASSLEPSGGRLNNEQFFGPGTRLTVL.

This clonotype was detected ten times or more. V gene TRBV5-1 combines with J gene TRBJ2-7, with D uncertain. The V end lost 0 bases, the J end lost 3 bases, and 7 bases lay between the germline ends. The CDR3 runs to 13 residues. In germline, CDR1 is SGHRS, CDR2 YFSETQ. This chain's CDR3 is CASSLGPDYEQYF. The CDR3 DNA reads TGCGCCAGCAGCTTGGGTCCGGACTACGAGCAGTACTTC.

The chain combines TRBV12-3 or TRBV12-4 with TRBJ2-3, with a weak D call TRBD1 (6 bases). The CDR3 sequence is 16 residues long. Trimming stripped 7 bases from V and 6 bases from J, with 23 bases between. The CDR3 protein is CASTPRDTLGSDTQYF. In DNA, the CDR3 is TGTGCCAGCACACCCAGGGACACCCTAGGATCGGATACGCAGTATTTT.

V and J are TRBV20-1 and TRBJ2-5; D may match TRBD1 or TRBD2 (5 bases each). The germline V and J ends were trimmed by 8 bases and 0 bases, with 19 bases remaining between them. Germline CDR1 DFQATT, CDR2 SNEGSKA (reference sequence). The length of the CDR3 is 15 residues. DNA for the CDR3: TGCAGTCGTACCCAGGGATGGGGGTACCAAGAGACCCAGTACTTC. Translated, it gives CSRTQGWGYQETQYF.

The rearrangement uses TRBV30 and TRBJ2-2, with D possibly TRBD1 on 6 matching bases. This CDR3 is built from 13 residues. Germline assignment: CDR1 GTSNPN and CDR2 SVGIG (reference sequence). The germline V and J ends were trimmed by 5 bases and 4 bases, with 11 bases remaining between them. The CDR3 protein is CAWDRMGTGELFF. The CDR3 DNA reads as TGTGCCTGGGACAGGATGGGCACCGGGGAGCTGTTTTTT.

This clonotype was counted only a few times. The chain is built from TRBV12-3 or TRBV12-4 and TRBJ2-1; maybe TRBD1 (5 bases). The CDR3 sequence is 14 residues long. V was cut by 6 bases and J by 5 bases, with 14 bases left in between. The CDR3 nucleotides are TGTGCCAGCAGGGATGTGTTGGGGCACAATGAGCAGTTCTTC. Protein sequence: CASRDVLGHNEQFF.

The sample holds many counts of this clonotype. The chain combines TRBV6-1 with TRBJ2-2, with a tentative D call TRBD1 (6 bases). Trimming stripped 6 bases from V and 4 bases from J, with 9 bases between. There are 13 residues in the CDR3. Germline V gene data show CDR1 as MNHNS and CDR2 as SASEGT. The CDR3 loop reads CASSWDTTGELFF. The CDR3 DNA is TGTGCCAGCAGCTGGGACACCACCGGGGAGCTGTTTTTT.

This clonotype was seen ten or more times. J is TRBJ1-1 and V is TRBV20-1, with 7 bases matching TRBD1. V shed 4 bases and J 1 base; nucleotides not matched to a gene: 6. The CDR3 totals 14 residues. Per germline, CDR1 DFQATT and CDR2 SNEGSKA (reference sequence). CDR3 residues: CSATRQGGNTEAFF. CDR3 DNA: TGCAGTGCTACCAGACAGGGCGGGAACACTGAAGCTTTCTTT.

This clonotype was seen at least ten times. The chain is built from TRBV29-1 and TRBJ2-2; no definite D call. The CDR3 is 14 residues long. Between the trimmed V and J ends, which lost 7 bases and 4 bases, there was a span of 16 bases. Germline CDR1 reads SQVTM; CDR2 reads ANQGSEA. This chain's CDR3 is CSAQDQQATGELFF. For the CDR3, the DNA is TGCAGCGCCCAGGATCAGCAGGCCACCGGGGAGCTGTTTTTT.

This clonotype was detected only a few times. V usage is TRBV6-5 and J usage is TRBJ2-7; 8 nucleotides align to TRBD1. The J segment lost 6 bases and the V segment lost 2 bases, leaving 6 bases of the junction unmatched. Germline V gives CDR1 MNHEY, CDR2 SVGAGI. CDR3 size: 14 residues. DNA of the CDR3: TGTGCCAGCAGTTACAACTCGGACAGGGTCGAGCAGTACTTC. This gives the protein CASSYNSDRVEQYF.

This clonotype occurred many times. V is TRBV5-1 and J is TRBJ2-3; TRBD1 agrees at 7 bases. The junction had 1 base not matched to a gene; V was cut back by 3 bases and J by 3 bases. The CDR3 sequence is 13 residues long. Per the germline V gene, CDR1 is SGHRS and CDR2 is YFSETQ. CDR3 residues: CASSSTGTDTQYF. Here the CDR3 DNA reads TGCGCCAGCAGCTCGACAGGGACAGATACGCAGTATTTT.

This clonotype was found a few times. V is TRBV29-1 and J is TRBJ2-3, with a tentative D call TRBD2 (6 bases). Trimming removed 3 bases at V and 6 bases at J, with 10 bases between. The germline gives CDR1 SQVTM, CDR2 ANQGSEA. The CDR3 loop spans 12 amino acids. Written as DNA, the CDR3 is TGCAGCGTTGAGGAGGGGCCGGATACGCAGTATTTT. This translates into CSVEEGPDTQYF.

This clonotype was seen ten or more times. The DNA of the CDR3 is TGCAGCGCCGACAGAGCTTCCTACAATGAGCAGTTCTTC. As protein: CSADRASYNEQFF. The chain links TRBV29-1 to TRBJ2-1, with a tentative D call TRBD1 (5 bases). Trimming shortened V by 7 bases and J by 1 base, and 11 bases separated the two germline ends. CDR1 is SQVTM and CDR2 is ANQGSEA in the germline V gene. CDR3 length: 13 amino acids.

The J gene is TRBJ2-2, the V gene TRBV27; D is undetermined. With 0 bases removed from V and 2 bases from J, the gap between germline ends came to 4 bases. Per the germline V gene, CDR1 is MNHEY and CDR2 is SMNVEV (reference sequence). The CDR3 has 14 residues. CDR3 in amino acids: CASSLSVNTGELFF. Here the CDR3 DNA reads TGTGCCAGCAGTTTATCAGTTAACACCGGGGAGCTGTTTTTT.

The sample holds a few counts of this clonotype. The chain combines TRBV25-1 with TRBJ2-7; a possible D gene is TRBD1 (5 bases). The CDR3 is made up of 13 amino acids. V lost 6 bases, J lost 3 bases, and 12 bases lay in between. Germline CDR1 reads MGHDK; CDR2 reads SYGVNS. CDR3 protein: CASRAQGLYEQYF. CDR3 coding DNA: TGTGCCAGCAGAGCTCAGGGTCTCTACGAGCAGTACTTC.

This clonotype has only a few counts. A read error is likely, as this CDR3 ends without the conserved phenylalanine or tryptophan. The DNA is left out, because the CDR3 cannot be placed on it with certainty; the CDR3 is given as TCRdb lists it. This rearrangement joins TRBV9 to TRBJ2-5; no check of the table's D call, TRBD2, against the DNA was made. The CDR3 is made up of 12 amino acids, end residues included. CDR1 and CDR2 from the germline V gene are SGDLS and YYNGEE. CDR3 residues: CASSDGGTSGAL.

In its sample, this clonotype was seen once. As the CDR3 is not closed by the conserved phenylalanine or tryptophan, this likely results from a read error. The V and J genes are TRBV20-1 and TRBJ1-3; no definite D call. Germline-derived CDR1 and CDR2 are DFQATT and SNEGSKA (reference sequence). V shed 4 bases and J shed 4 bases, with 5 bases lying between them. The CDR3 covers 11 residues. CDR3 DNA: TGCAGTGCTACTACCGGAAACACCATATATTCT. Protein: CSATTGNTIYS.

The chain carries TRBV6-1 and TRBJ2-5; the match to TRBD2 covers 7 bases. Germline lookup yields CDR1 MNHNS and CDR2 SASEGT. This CDR3 has 15 amino acids. The V and J ends lost 4 bases and 5 bases, in that order; junction bases with no gene match: 10. The CDR3 sequence: CASSVSGPVGETQYF. CDR3 DNA sequence: TGTGCCAGCAGTGTTAGCGGGCCCGTCGGCGAGACCCAGTACTTC.

This clonotype was detected many times. CDR3 sequence (DNA): TGCAGTGCTAGTGGAGACGGAGGGTCCTACGAGCAGTACTTC. Translated, it gives CSASGDGGSYEQYF. V usage is TRBV20-1 and J usage is TRBJ2-7, with a tentative D call TRBD2 (6 bases). The CDR3 is 14 amino acids. CDR1 DFQATT and CDR2 SNEGSKA come from the germline V gene (reference sequence). The germline V and J ends were trimmed by 3 bases and 1 base, with 13 bases remaining between them.

The chain recombines TRBV20-1 with TRBJ1-1; D not resolved. This CDR3 is built from 15 residues. The germline gives CDR1 DFQATT, CDR2 SNEGSKA (reference sequence). V was shortened by 0 bases and J by 0 bases, with 11 bases between the two germline ends. CDR3 coding DNA: TGCAGTGCTAGAGATCGAAGGCGACTGAACACTGAAGCTTTCTTT. Translated, it gives CSARDRRRLNTEAFF.

Comment on this clonotype: The junction and the germline gene differ at one end; a read error may be behind it. V usage is TRBV29-1 and J usage is TRBJ1-2; D call uncertain. Germline V gene sequence: CDR1 SQVTM, CDR2 ANQGSEA. The CDR3 loop spans 12 amino acids. The CDR3 DNA sequence: TGCAGCGTTGGGGTGGAAGGACCGCCGGATCTCTTC. Protein sequence: CSVGVEGPPDLF.

The chain is built from TRBV2 and TRBJ2-1; no firm D call. The CDR3 contains 16 residues. Germline V lookup: CDR1 SNHLY, CDR2 FYNNEI. Trimming shortened V by 1 base and J by 3 bases, and 13 bases separated the two germline ends. The CDR3 coding sequence is TGTGCCAGCAGTGAAGTGGGGTTCGCGGTCTACAATGAGCAGTTCTTC. Its protein product is CASSEVGFAVYNEQFF.

Many counts were recorded for this clonotype. CDR3 residues: CSVLPWGTEAFF. CDR3 nucleotides: TGCAGTGTCCTCCCCTGGGGCACTGAAGCTTTCTTT. V gene TRBV20-1 combines with J gene TRBJ1-1, with unresolved D. Germline V lookup: CDR1 DFQATT, CDR2 SNEGSKA (reference sequence). This CDR3 has 12 residues. V was cut by 7 bases and J by 4 bases, with 13 bases left in between.